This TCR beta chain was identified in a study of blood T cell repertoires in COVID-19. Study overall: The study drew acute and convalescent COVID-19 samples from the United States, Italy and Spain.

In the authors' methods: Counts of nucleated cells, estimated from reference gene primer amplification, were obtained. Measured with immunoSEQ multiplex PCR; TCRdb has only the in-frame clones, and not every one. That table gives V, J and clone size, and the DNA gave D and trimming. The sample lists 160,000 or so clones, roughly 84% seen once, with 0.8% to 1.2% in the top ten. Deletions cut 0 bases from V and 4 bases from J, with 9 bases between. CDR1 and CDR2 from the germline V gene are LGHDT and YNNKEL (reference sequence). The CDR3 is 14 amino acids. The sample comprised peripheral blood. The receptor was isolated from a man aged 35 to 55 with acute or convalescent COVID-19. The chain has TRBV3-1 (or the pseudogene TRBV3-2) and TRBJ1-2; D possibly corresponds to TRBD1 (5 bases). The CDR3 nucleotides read TGTGCCAGCAGCCAAGATCCCAGGGTCTATGGCTACACCTTC. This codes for CASSQDPRVYGYTF.